These T cell receptor beta chains were read from a single sample in a study of tumor-infiltrating lymphocytes in primary liver carcinoma. Via MiXCR, TCRdb re-called the multiplex PCR reads, giving one row per CDR3 protein. The data contain 100,000 to 150,000 distinct CDR3 sequences, 55% to 75% of them seen just once; the ten biggest clones take up roughly 8%. The sequenced sample was liver tumor tissue from sampling region 3. The receptors originated from a woman in her fifties or sixties with primary liver carcinoma and hepatitis B virus infection. The CDR3 runs from the conserved cysteine through the conserved F or W. A D gene is named only where the DNA matches it firmly. Clone size, where shown, is once, few, many, or a class for clones that have expanded.

v_gene	d_gene	j_gene	abundance	len	CDR3aa	CDR3nt
TRBV7-3	.	TRBJ2-4	few	16	CASRRKWELAKNIQYF	TGTGCCAGCAGGCGCAAGTGGGAGTTGGCCAAAAACATTCAGTACTTC
TRBV28	TRBD2	TRBJ2-1	many	15	CASSRTSGSYNEQFF	TGTGCCAGCAGTCGGACTAGCGGGAGCTACAATGAGCAGTTCTTC
TRBV10-3	TRBD2	TRBJ2-1	.	15	CAISGLAGGRDEQFF	TGTGCCATCAGTGGACTAGCGGGAGGAAGGGATGAGCAATTCTTC
TRBV11-1	TRBD1	TRBJ2-7	once	13	CVRSSDRGDEQYF	TGTGTCCGCAGCTCGGACAGGGGGGACGAGCAGTACTTC
TRBV11-2	.	TRBJ1-5	.	14	CAGSFDGSNQLQHF	TGTGCCGGTAGCTTTGACGGTAGCAATCAGCTCCAGCATTTT
TRBV6-2/TRBV6-3	.	TRBJ1-2	many	15	CASSYSPEISEGYTF	TGTGCCAGCAGTTACTCGCCGGAGATTTCGGAAGGCTACACCTTC
TRBV4-1	.	TRBJ2-6	.	17	CASSQESRVSGANVLTF	TGCGCCAGCAGCCAGGAGTCCAGGGTCTCTGGGGCCAACGTCCTGACCTTC
TRBV11-1	.	TRBJ1-2	.	13	CASSPGQFLDYTF	TGTGCCAGCAGCCCAGGACAGTTCCTCGACTACACCTTC
TRBV28	TRBD2	TRBJ2-5	.	16	CVSTRFSGRGQETQYF	TGTGTCAGCACGAGGTTTAGCGGGCGTGGCCAAGAGACCCAGTACTTC
TRBV7-9	.	TRBJ2-4	.	12	CASSFSENIKYF	TGTGCCAGCAGTTTCTCAGAAAACATTAAGTACTTC
TRBV2	TRBD2	TRBJ2-1	.	15	CASRGGIASYNEQFF	TGTGCCAGCCGGGGGGGGATAGCGTCTTACAATGAGCAGTTCTTC
TRBV6-4	TRBD2	TRBJ2-1	.	15	CASSLGRETINEQFF	TGTGCCAGCAGCCTAGGGCGGGAGACGATCAATGAGCAGTTCTTC
TRBV29-1	TRBD1	TRBJ1-2	.	14	CSIATGGASSGCTF	TGCAGCATCGCGACAGGGGGCGCATCCTCTGGCTGCACCTTC
TRBV6-2/TRBV6-3	.	TRBJ2-7	.	12	CANSPVGVEQHF	TGTGCCAACAGCCCTGTGGGGGTCGAGCAGCACTTC
TRBV28	TRBD1	TRBJ1-1	many	13	CASSLVVGQGAFF	TGTGCCAGCAGTTTAGTTGTGGGACAGGGAGCTTTCTTT
TRBV6-1	TRBD1	TRBJ2-7	.	15	CASSAGDRGPDEQYF	TGTGCCAGCAGTGCGGGTGACAGGGGGCCAGACGAGCAGTACTTC
TRBV11-2	.	TRBJ2-7	medium-sized	15	CASSLDTSRGNEQYF	TGTGCCAGCAGCTTAGACACCTCGAGGGGGAACGAGCAGTACTTC
TRBV6-2/TRBV6-3	.	TRBJ2-2	.	14	CVSSYIGDTRELFF	TGTGTCAGCAGTTATATAGGGGACACCAGGGAGCTGTTTTTT
TRBV6-1	.	TRBJ1-5	.	14	CASSWTNSNQPQLF	TGTGCCAGCAGTTGGACAAATAGCAATCAGCCCCAGCTTTTT
TRBV12-3/TRBV12-4	TRBD1	TRBJ1-2	.	17	CLSSSRDRGPSGYGYTF	TGTCTCAGCAGTTCTCGGGACAGGGGGCCAAGTGGTTATGGCTACACCTTC
TRBV12-3/TRBV12-4	.	TRBJ2-5	.	11	CASSLRETRYF	TGTGCCAGCAGTTTGCGAGAGACCCGGTACTTC
TRBV6-5	.	TRBJ1-1	.	13	CANKPGVNTEAFF	TGTGCCAACAAGCCGGGGGTTAACACTGAAGCTTTCTTT
TRBV11-1	.	TRBJ2-2	.	14	CASRPSLDNGELFF	TGTGCCAGCAGACCGAGCCTCGACAACGGGGAACTGTTTTTT
TRBV11-2	.	TRBJ2-7	once	12	CDSSLVRYEPYF	TGTGACAGCAGCTTAGTCCGTTACGAGCCGTACTTC